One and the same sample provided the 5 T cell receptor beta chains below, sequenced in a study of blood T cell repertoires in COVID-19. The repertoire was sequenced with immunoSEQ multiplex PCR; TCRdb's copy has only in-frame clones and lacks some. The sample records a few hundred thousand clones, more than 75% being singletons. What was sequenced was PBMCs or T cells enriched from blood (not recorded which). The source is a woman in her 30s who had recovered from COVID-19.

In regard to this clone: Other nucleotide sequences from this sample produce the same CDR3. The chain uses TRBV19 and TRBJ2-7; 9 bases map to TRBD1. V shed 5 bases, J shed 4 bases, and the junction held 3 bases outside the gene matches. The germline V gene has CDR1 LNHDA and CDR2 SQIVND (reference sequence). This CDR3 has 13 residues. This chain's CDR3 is CASSLGTGYEQYF. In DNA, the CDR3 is TGTGCCAGTAGTCTCGGGACAGGGTACGAGCAGTACTTC.

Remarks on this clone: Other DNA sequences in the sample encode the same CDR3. CDR3 in amino acids: CASSLGQGGEKLFF. In nucleotides, the CDR3 is TGTGCCAGCAGCCTAGGACAGGGTGGAGAAAAACTGTTTTTT. This rearrangement joins TRBV5-6 to TRBJ1-4; 8 bases are shared with TRBD1. In germline, CDR1 is SGHDT, CDR2 YYEEEE. V trimming: 4 bases; J trimming: 8 bases; junction bases outside the gene matches: 7. The CDR3 consists of 14 residues.

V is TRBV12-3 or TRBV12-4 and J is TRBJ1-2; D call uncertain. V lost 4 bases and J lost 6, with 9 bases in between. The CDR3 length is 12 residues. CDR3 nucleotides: TGTGCCAGCAGTTACCCAGGCAATGGCTACACCTTC. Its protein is CASSYPGNGYTF.

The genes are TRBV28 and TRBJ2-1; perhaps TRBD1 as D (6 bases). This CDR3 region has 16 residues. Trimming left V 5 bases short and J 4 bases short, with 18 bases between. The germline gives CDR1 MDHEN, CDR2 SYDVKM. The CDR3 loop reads CASSPPSRDKYNEQFF. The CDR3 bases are TGTGCCAGCAGTCCACCGTCACGGGACAAGTACAATGAGCAGTTCTTC.

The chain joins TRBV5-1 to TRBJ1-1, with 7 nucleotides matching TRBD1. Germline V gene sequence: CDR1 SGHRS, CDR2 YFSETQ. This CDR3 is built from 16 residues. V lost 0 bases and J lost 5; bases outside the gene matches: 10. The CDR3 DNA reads TGCGCCAGCAGCTTGGCGAGGGGGCGGGGTGGAACTGAAGCTTTCTTT. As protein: CASSLARGRGGTEAFF.